This T cell receptor beta chain emerged from a study of CD8+ T cells in alopecia areata. The V end was cut by 4 bases, the J end by 5 bases, with 21 bases between. CDR1 is KGHSH, CDR2 LQKENI, per germline. CDR3 length equals 16 residues. RNA extraction and reverse transcription yielded cDNA as sequencing template. The assay was immunoSEQ multiplex PCR, and TCRdb's table has in-frame clones only and misses some. Of roughly 170,000 clones in the sample, 59% were seen once. This clone showed up just once. Those with alopecia areata gave lesional scalp punch biopsies and peripheral blood. The origin of this receptor is a human donor with alopecia areata. Specimen: CD4+ T cells sorted from blood, collected at week 0. The rearrangement uses TRBV18 and TRBJ2-7; D possibly corresponds to TRBD2 (6 bases). The CDR3 is CASSLALDRGLNEQYF. The CDR3 DNA sequence: TGTGCCAGCTCACTGGCCCTGGACCGGGGGTTAAACGAGCAGTACTTC.